This record concerns one TCR beta chain sequence. Different DNA sequences within this sample yield the same CDR3. This sample was included in a study of blood T cell repertoires in COVID-19. The wider study: Nucleic acid was either cDNA or gDNA, and it came from T cells, B-cell-depleted T cells, or PBMCs.

Using immunoSEQ multiplex PCR, the repertoire was profiled, and TCRdb retains in-frame clones only, with some absent. The repertoire holds approximately 60,000 clones, more than 75% seen once, with roughly 3.2% in the top ten. Germline V CDR1 and CDR2: ENHRY, SYGVKD. The CDR3 sequence is 15 residues long. V was clipped by 2 bases and J by 4 bases; unmatched bases: 5. The TCR originated in a man aged 50 or older with active COVID-19. Sequenced material: peripheral blood. V and J are TRBV10-3 and TRBJ1-5, with TRBD1 identical over 7 bases. The CDR3 spells CAISEGDSSNQPQHF. As DNA, the CDR3 is TGTGCCATCAGTGAGGGGGACAGTAGTAATCAGCCCCAGCATTTT.